These T cell receptor beta chains were read from a single sample in a study of blood T cell repertoires in COVID-19. Generated by immunoSEQ multiplex PCR, the TCRdb table keeps only in-frame clones and is missing some. The repertoire consists of 140,000 to 150,000 clones, with 88% occurring once and the leading ten covering around 1.7%. The sequenced sample consisted of peripheral blood. These receptors came from a woman aged 45-60 years with acute or convalescent COVID-19. Both conserved end residues are part of each CDR3. D genes are given only for firm matches. Size is stated for part of the rows, as once, few or many counts, or as a class when the clone is expanded.

J gene: TRBJ2-7
D gene: -
V gene: TRBV3-1/TRBV3-2
clone size: -
CDR3 DNA: TGTGCCAGCAGCCCCGACTGGAACTCCTACGAGCAGTACTTC
CDR3 protein: CASSPDWNSYEQYF

J gene: TRBJ2-3
D gene: TRBD1
V gene: TRBV7-6
clone size: -
CDR3 DNA: TGTGCCAGCAGCCAATCCGACAGGGGGCGGTCGGGCCACACAGATACGCAGTATTTT
CDR3 protein: CASSQSDRGRSGHTDTQYF

J gene: TRBJ2-7
D gene: -
V gene: TRBV7-9
clone size: -
CDR3 DNA: TGTGCCAGCAGCACACAGGGTCCCTACGAGCAGTACTTC
CDR3 protein: CASSTQGPYEQYF

J gene: TRBJ2-7
D gene: -
V gene: TRBV4-2
clone size: -
CDR3 DNA: TGTGCCAGCAGCCCAGGGGATTTAGCAGCGCAGTACTTC
CDR3 protein: CASSPGDLAAQYF

J gene: TRBJ1-2
D gene: TRBD1
V gene: TRBV19
clone size: -
CDR3 DNA: TGTGCCAGTAGTATGGGACAGGGGGAAAGTGGCTACACCTTC
CDR3 protein: CASSMGQGESGYTF

J gene: TRBJ1-1
D gene: -
V gene: TRBV21-1
clone size: -
CDR3 DNA: TGTGCCAGCAGCAAAATTGAATGGACAGGTATGAACACTGAAGCTTTCTTT
CDR3 protein: CASSKIEWTGMNTEAFF

J gene: TRBJ2-7
D gene: TRBD2
V gene: TRBV27
clone size: -
CDR3 DNA: TGTGCCAGCAGTTTATCCGGGACTATAAATACCTACGAGCAGTACTTC
CDR3 protein: CASSLSGTINTYEQYF

J gene: TRBJ2-1
D gene: TRBD2
V gene: TRBV9
clone size: -
CDR3 DNA: TGTGCCAGCAGCGTAGTTAGCGGGGTTTGGGGCGATGAGCAGTTCTTC
CDR3 protein: CASSVVSGVWGDEQFF

J gene: TRBJ2-7
D gene: -
V gene: TRBV27
clone size: -
CDR3 DNA: TGTGCCAGCAGTTTAGGCAGGGTCTACGAGCAGTACTTC
CDR3 protein: CASSLGRVYEQYF

J gene: TRBJ1-1
D gene: TRBD1
V gene: TRBV19
clone size: -
CDR3 DNA: TGTGCCAGTAGTTCCCATTCGACAGGGAAGGGGACTGAAGCTTTCTTT
CDR3 protein: CASSSHSTGKGTEAFF

J gene: TRBJ1-6
D gene: -
V gene: TRBV2
clone size: once
CDR3 DNA: TGTGCCAGCAGTGAAGGCCCCGCAGGGAAGGACTCCTATAATTCACCCCTCCACTTT
CDR3 protein: CASSEGPAGKDSYNSPLHF

J gene: TRBJ2-1
D gene: TRBD2
V gene: TRBV19
clone size: -
CDR3 DNA: TGTGCCAGTAGTATAGCGGGGGGGCCGACTGAGCAGTTCTTC
CDR3 protein: CASSIAGGPTEQFF

J gene: TRBJ1-1
D gene: -
V gene: TRBV20-1
clone size: -
CDR3 DNA: TGCAGTGCTAGCTGGAACACTGAAGCTTTCTTT
CDR3 protein: CSASWNTEAFF

J gene: TRBJ2-2
D gene: TRBD1
V gene: TRBV7-8
clone size: -
CDR3 DNA: TGTGCCAGCAGCCTACGGTGGACAGGGAACACCGGGGAGCTGTTTTTT
CDR3 protein: CASSLRWTGNTGELFF

J gene: TRBJ2-7
D gene: -
V gene: TRBV19
clone size: -
CDR3 DNA: TGTGCCAGTACCGACTACTACGAGCAGTACTTC
CDR3 protein: CASTDYYEQYF

J gene: TRBJ2-7
D gene: TRBD2
V gene: TRBV10-3
clone size: -
CDR3 DNA: TGTGCCATCAGTGACGGGACTAGCGGATACGAGCAGTACTTC
CDR3 protein: CAISDGTSGYEQYF

J gene: TRBJ1-1
D gene: -
V gene: TRBV18
clone size: -
CDR3 DNA: TGTGCCAGCTCACCAGGGGCACAGAACACTGAAGCTTTCTTT
CDR3 protein: CASSPGAQNTEAFF

J gene: TRBJ1-5
D gene: TRBD1
V gene: TRBV2
clone size: few
CDR3 DNA: TGTGCCAGCAGTGAACGGACAGGTCGCAATCAGCCCCAGCATTTT
CDR3 protein: CASSERTGRNQPQHF

J gene: TRBJ2-2
D gene: TRBD1
V gene: TRBV25-1
clone size: -
CDR3 DNA: TGTGCCAGCAGTGGACGACAGGGGCCTCGAGCCGGGGAGCTGTTTTTT
CDR3 protein: CASSGRQGPRAGELFF

J gene: TRBJ2-3
D gene: -
V gene: TRBV12-5
clone size: -
CDR3 DNA: TGTGCTAGTGGAGCGGGCCAAGGGCCAGATACGCAGTATTTT
CDR3 protein: CASGAGQGPDTQYF

J gene: TRBJ2-7
D gene: -
V gene: TRBV12-5
clone size: once
CDR3 DNA: TGTGCTAGTGGGAACGGGGGCTACGAGCAGTACTTC
CDR3 protein: CASGNGGYEQYF

J gene: TRBJ1-4
D gene: TRBD1
V gene: TRBV5-8
clone size: few
CDR3 DNA: TGTGCCAGCAGCCGGACGGGACAGGGAGTAGGAAAACTGTTTTTT
CDR3 protein: CASSRTGQGVGKLFF

J gene: TRBJ1-1
D gene: -
V gene: TRBV18
clone size: -
CDR3 DNA: TGTGCCAGCTCAACCGGTCAGAACACTGAAGCTTTCTTT
CDR3 protein: CASSTGQNTEAFF

J gene: TRBJ2-2
D gene: -
V gene: TRBV7-6
clone size: -
CDR3 DNA: TGTGCCAGCAGCTCACTGGTCGGAGGGAGGGAGCTGTTTTTT
CDR3 protein: CASSSLVGGRELFF

J gene: TRBJ2-2
D gene: -
V gene: TRBV9
clone size: -
CDR3 DNA: TGTGCCAGCAGCGGACTTACAACCGGGGAGCTGTTTTTT
CDR3 protein: CASSGLTTGELFF

J gene: TRBJ1-1
D gene: -
V gene: TRBV5-8
clone size: -
CDR3 DNA: TGTGCCAGCAGCTTGTACCTGGGGCGCGGTGTAATGAACACTGAAGCTTTCTTT
CDR3 protein: CASSLYLGRGVMNTEAFF

J gene: TRBJ2-7
D gene: TRBD1
V gene: TRBV6-5
clone size: -
CDR3 DNA: TGTGCCAGCAGTTACTCCGGACAGGGGACCTACGAGCAGTACTTC
CDR3 protein: CASSYSGQGTYEQYF

J gene: TRBJ2-1
D gene: -
V gene: TRBV5-1
clone size: -
CDR3 DNA: TGCGCCAGCAGCTTGGGAGCCTCCTCCTACAATGAGCAGTTCTTC
CDR3 protein: CASSLGASSYNEQFF

J gene: TRBJ1-1
D gene: TRBD1
V gene: TRBV11-3
clone size: -
CDR3 DNA: TGTGCCAGCAGCCCGGGACAGGGTTTAAACACTGAAGCTTTCTTT
CDR3 protein: CASSPGQGLNTEAFF

J gene: TRBJ2-5
D gene: -
V gene: TRBV18
clone size: -
CDR3 DNA: TGTGCCAGCTCACCTACCCCGGGACTCAGCATAGGAGAGACCCAGTACTTC
CDR3 protein: CASSPTPGLSIGETQYF

J gene: TRBJ1-2
D gene: -
V gene: TRBV6-5
clone size: -
CDR3 DNA: TGTGCCAGCACTTATGGGGGGGTCAGTTATGGCTACACCTTC
CDR3 protein: CASTYGGVSYGYTF